This TCR beta chain was captured by sequencing in a study of shared clonotypes between healthy human individuals. Study-wide results and limits: Limited genetic and exposure-history diversity came from having few donors.

Every unsorted PBMC PCR replicate was loaded with 300 ng DNA, approximately 30,000 T cell genomes. The data were produced by immunoSEQ multiplex PCR, yet TCRdb's version contains in-frame clones alone and is incomplete. The sample lists 450,000 to 500,000 clones, over 75% occurring once. This clone was found many times. The target antigen is unknown. The CDR3 has 13 amino acids. V lost 7 bases to trimming and J lost 3 bases, with 14 bases between them. From germline, CDR1 is SGDLS and CDR2 YYNGEE. Sequenced material: PBMCs. The chain uses TRBV9 and TRBJ2-7; no clear D. This sequence was found in a woman aged 35 to 49 in good health. Some clones in this sample may be carry-over from other donors' samples. The CDR3 sequence is CASGQAESYEQYF. CDR3 nucleotides: TGTGCCAGCGGGCAGGCGGAAAGCTACGAGCAGTACTTC.